The clone carrying this TCR beta chain occurred a few times. The data stem from a study of blood T cell repertoires in COVID-19. In the study overall: The United States, Italy and Spain were the sources of the acute and convalescent COVID-19 samples. In each case, the material was cDNA or gDNA derived from T cells, B-cell-depleted T cells, or PBMCs.

V was shortened by 7 bases and J by 3 bases, with 16 bases between the two germline ends. Germline assignment: CDR1 LNHDA and CDR2 SQIVND (reference sequence). This CDR3 spans 15 amino acids. Sequencing used immunoSEQ multiplex PCR; TCRdb keeps in-frame clones, though not all of them. The data hold about 310,000 clones, with about 87% observed a single time. The sequenced sample consisted of peripheral blood. The TCR comes from a woman between 50 and 59 years old who had recovered from COVID-19. The V and J genes are TRBV19 and TRBJ1-5; D might be TRBD1 (6 bases). The CDR3 nucleotides are TGTGCCAGTACCCCAACAGGGTGGGACAATCAGCCCCAGCATTTT. It specifies CASTPTGWDNQPQHF.